The rows below give T cell receptor beta chains drawn from one sample of a study of long-term antiretroviral therapy in people with HIV. Clones were read by immunoSEQ multiplex PCR, and TCRdb kept only the in-frame ones, dropping some. There are about 27,000 clones in the sample; about 82% occur only once, and approximately 9.1% lies in the top ten. The sample consisted of unsorted PBMCs, taken 3 years after starting antiretroviral therapy. The receptors were gathered from a middle-aged man with HIV. The conserved cysteine and the conserved F or W are not part of the CDR3 here. The D gene is left open where the match is weak.

TRBJ2-2 TRBV19 - ASSIIGNTGELF
TRBJ2-1 TRBV5-6 - ASSRGSYNEQF
TRBJ2-1 TRBV28 TRBD2 ASSLYPAGGGEQF
TRBJ1-2 TRBV28 - ASSFSDTANYGYT
TRBJ1-2 TRBV28 - ASSLFAGANYGYT
TRBJ2-5 TRBV5-4 TRBD2 ASMASGVGTQY
TRBJ1-5 TRBV27 TRBD1 ASRGTGWNQPQH
TRBJ1-2 TRBV7-2 - ASSLEHPSYGYT
TRBJ2-2 TRBV28 - ASSHPWALHEGELF
TRBJ2-3 TRBV6-1 - ASSFSTDTQY
TRBJ1-2 TRBV7-2 - ASSLTREGYT
TRBJ2-5 TRBV5-4 - ASSFPPLGESRETQY
TRBJ2-2 TRBV11-2 - ASSLGTGELF
TRBJ1-2 TRBV18 - ASSPRQGRNYGYT
TRBJ2-7 TRBV18 - ASSPSGGAFEQY
TRBJ2-7 TRBV9 TRBD2 ASISTSGNNEQY
TRBJ2-7 TRBV5-1 TRBD1 ASSLGPDRRSYEQY
TRBJ2-3 TRBV19 - ASSISRGSSDTQY
TRBJ1-2 TRBV9 - ASSGDRFRGYT
TRBJ2-6 TRBV4-3 TRBD1 ASSQGDSHSGANVLT
TRBJ2-2 TRBV19 TRBD2 ASSISGGWDTGELF
TRBJ2-3 TRBV7-2 - ASSERGNTQY
TRBJ2-6 TRBV6-1 TRBD1 ASSGGQGEFALWGANVLT
TRBJ2-1 TRBV5-8 TRBD2 ASSLSIAGRFVNEQF
TRBJ2-7 TRBV10-3 - AISLLEHEQY
TRBJ1-1 TRBV4-2 - ASSHRTDNPEAF
TRBJ1-4 TRBV18 - ASSQGSSEKLF
TRBJ2-1 TRBV6-1 TRBD2 ASRTSGGNNEQF
TRBJ2-4 TRBV5-4 TRBD2 ASSPSGGAADIQY